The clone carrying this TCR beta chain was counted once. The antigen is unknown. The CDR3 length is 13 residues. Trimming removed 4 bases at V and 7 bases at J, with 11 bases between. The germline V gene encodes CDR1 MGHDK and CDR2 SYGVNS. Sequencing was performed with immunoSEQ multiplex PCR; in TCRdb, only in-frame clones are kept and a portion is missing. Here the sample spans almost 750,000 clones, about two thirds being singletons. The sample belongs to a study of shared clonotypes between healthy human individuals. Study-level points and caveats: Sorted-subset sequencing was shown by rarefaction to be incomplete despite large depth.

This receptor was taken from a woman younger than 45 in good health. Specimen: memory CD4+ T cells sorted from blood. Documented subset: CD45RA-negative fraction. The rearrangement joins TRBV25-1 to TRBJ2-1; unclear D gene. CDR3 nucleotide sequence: TGTGCCAGCAGTGGATCCCCCAGGAATGAGCAGTTCTTC. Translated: CASSGSPRNEQFF.